This T cell receptor beta chain is from a study of brain T cells in children with intractable seizures. Only cases whose brain tissue showed the highest T cell transcript signatures were sequenced. At least one anti-epileptic drug was given before surgery. The data were produced by immunoSEQ multiplex PCR, yet TCRdb's version contains in-frame clones alone and is incomplete. The sample records about 110,000 clones, roughly 94% being singletons. Per the germline V gene, CDR1 is MNHEY and CDR2 is SVGAGI. There are 15 residues in the CDR3. V shed 10 bases and J 3 bases; nucleotides not matched to a gene: 11.

The sample was peripheral blood, taken at surgery. The clonotype was recovered from a boy under two years old with hemimegalencephaly and intractable seizures. The J gene is TRBJ2-2, the V gene TRBV6-5, with 7 bases lining up with TRBD2. The CDR3 reads CATRPGGRYTGELFF. Here the CDR3 DNA reads TGTGCCACCAGGCCGGGGGGTCGTTACACCGGGGAGCTGTTTTTT.